Below, 28 T cell receptor beta chains from the same sample are listed, as sequenced in a study of cytomegalovirus exposure and HLA in healthy donors. PCR was performed using 60 Vbeta and 13 Jbeta primers. Sequencing used immunoSEQ multiplex PCR; TCRdb keeps in-frame clones, though not all of them. The sample has 180,000 or so clones; around 80% are singletons. The specimen sequenced was PBMCs. The receptors were gathered from a woman aged 55-70 years in good health and CMV-seropositive.

This chain uses TRBV7-3 with TRBJ1-2; tentatively, D is TRBD1 (5 bases). Between the trimmed V and J ends, which lost 5 bases and 6 bases, there was a span of 13 bases. The germline CDR1 and CDR2 sequences are SGHTA and FQGTGA. This CDR3 comprises 13 residues. In DNA, the CDR3 is TGTGCCAGCAGCCCCCAGGGTTGGGATGGCTACACCTTC. Translated: CASSPQGWDGYTF.

V gene TRBV7-3 combines with J gene TRBJ2-2; 8 bases are a match to TRBD2. The length of the CDR3 is 14 residues. CDR1 and CDR2 (germline): SGHTA, FQGTGA. The ends lost 5 bases at V and 6 bases at J; junction bases unmatched: 5. CDR3 sequence: CASSPRGGAGELFF. The CDR3 DNA reads TGTGCCAGCAGCCCCCGGGGGGGGGCCGGGGAGCTGTTTTTT.

This clone was seen a few times. The rearrangement links TRBV14 to TRBJ2-7; D might be TRBD2 (5 bases). V was shortened by 1 base and J by 6 bases, with 7 bases between the two germline ends. This CDR3 contains 12 residues. Germline V gene lookup returns CDR1 SGHDN and CDR2 FVKESK. CDR3 DNA: TGTGCCAGCAGCCAAGGGGGAGTCGAGCAGTACTTC. It encodes CASSQGGVEQYF.

The chain employs TRBV9 and TRBJ2-7, with 10 bases aligning to TRBD1. The CDR3 length is 21 residues. V dropped 7 bases and J dropped 3; count of bases not matched to a gene: 28. The V gene's germline CDR1 is SGDLS and CDR2 YYNGEE. CDR3 sequence (DNA): TGTGCCAGCGCCCCTCTGGGACAGGGGTATTGGCCTACCCTTCCTAACTACGAGCAGTACTTC. Amino acids: CASAPLGQGYWPTLPNYEQYF. The full variable domain, rest sourced from reference TRBV9 and TRBJ2-7, is DSGVTQTPKHLITATGQRVTLRCSPRSGDLSVYWYQQSLDQGLQFLIQYYNGEERAKGNILERFSAQQFPDLHSELNLSSLELGDSALYFCASAPLGQGYWPTLPNYEQYFGPGTRLTVT.

This chain links TRBV7-2 with TRBJ2-5, with 11 positions matching TRBD2. The J call may be mistaken, given a closer DNA end match to TRBJ2-7. The CDR3 spans 14 residues. Germline V gives CDR1 SGHTA, CDR2 FQGNSA. CDR3 DNA sequence: TGTGCCAGCAGCTTCCTGGGACTAGCGGTCGAGCAGTACTTC. Protein sequence: CASSFLGLAVEQYF.

The CDR3 nucleotides are TGTGCCAGCAGTTATCAGACTAGCGGGAAGAACAATGAGCAGTTCTTC. Translated, it gives CASSYQTSGKNNEQFF. This chain joins TRBV6-5 and TRBJ2-1, with 11 bases matching TRBD2. Germline CDR1 MNHEY, CDR2 SVGAGI. This CDR3 region has 16 residues. The junction had 6 bases not matched to a gene; V was cut back by 3 bases and J by 5 bases.

This chain joins TRBV18 and TRBJ1-4; D is possibly TRBD1 (5 bases). This CDR3 spans 14 amino acids. The V gene lost 3 bases and the J gene lost 5 bases, with 10 bases spanning the gap. From germline, CDR1 is KGHSH and CDR2 LQKENI. The CDR3 spells CASSPGGTNEKLFF. CDR3 sequence (DNA): TGTGCCAGCTCACCGGGGGGAACGAATGAAAAACTGTTTTTT.

The gene calls are TRBV5-6 and TRBJ1-1; 8 bases match TRBD1. This CDR3 has 15 residues. Germline CDR1 SGHDT, CDR2 YYEEEE. Trimming took 6 bases from V and 0 from J; bases not matched to a gene: 7. The CDR3: CASNRQGRMNTEAFF. The CDR3 bases are TGTGCCAGCAACAGACAGGGGCGCATGAACACTGAAGCTTTCTTT.

The rearrangement uses TRBV19 and TRBJ1-3; D call uncertain. Trimming removed 3 bases from V and 1 base from J, with 16 bases in between. The length of the CDR3 is 17 residues. Germline V gives CDR1 LNHDA, CDR2 SQIVND (reference sequence). CDR3 sequence: CASSIQVPLRSGNTIYF. DNA of the CDR3: TGTGCCAGTAGTATCCAGGTACCCCTCCGGTCTGGAAACACCATATATTTT.

This clone was seen just once. The chain employs TRBV19 and TRBJ1-2, with no clear D. CDR1 LNHDA and CDR2 SQIVND come from the germline V gene (reference sequence). The CDR3 contains 13 residues. The V end was cut by 6 bases, the J end by 4 bases, with 12 bases between. The CDR3: CASRGSLPYGYTF. The CDR3 DNA follows: TGTGCCAGTAGGGGCTCGTTACCCTATGGCTACACCTTC.

On this clone itself: One junction end disagrees with the germline gene, perhaps due to a read error. The chain has TRBV9 and TRBJ1-5, with unresolved D. CDR1 is SGDLS, CDR2 YYNGEE, per germline. The CDR3 is made up of 15 amino acids. The CDR3 sequence is CASSVGEGGNQPQHF. The CDR3 coding sequence is TGTGCCAGTAGCGTCGGCGAGGGAGGCAATCAGCCCCAGCATTTT.

The chain is built from TRBV10-2 and TRBJ2-7; 10 bases agree with TRBD2. There are 14 residues in the CDR3. The ends lost 5 bases at V and 2 bases at J; junction bases unmatched: 3. Germline values: CDR1 WSHSY, CDR2 SAAADI. This CDR3 is CASSPAGGPYEQYF. Here the CDR3 DNA reads TGCGCCAGCAGTCCAGCGGGAGGGCCCTACGAGCAGTACTTC.

V gene TRBV4-2 combines with J gene TRBJ1-2; 12 positions match TRBD1. J was trimmed by 4 bases and V by 4 bases; bases with no gene match: 7. This CDR3 is 16 amino acids long. Germline V gene sequence: CDR1 LGHNA, CDR2 YNFKEQ. CDR3 residues: CASSRGQGARGYGYTF. CDR3 DNA: TGTGCCAGCAGCCGGGGACAGGGGGCGAGAGGCTATGGCTACACCTTC.

V and J are TRBV19 and TRBJ2-1; a possible D gene is TRBD2 (6 bases). CDR1 and CDR2 (germline): LNHDA, SQIVND (reference sequence). V lost 9 bases, J lost 4 bases, and 31 bases lay in between. The CDR3 is 19 amino acids. CDR3 nucleotides: TGTGCCAGCCGCGGGGTTCCGGTGTCGGGAATTGGCCCTTACAATGAGCAGTTCTTC. Residues: CASRGVPVSGIGPYNEQFF.

The chain recombines TRBV19 with TRBJ1-1, with a weak D call TRBD1 (5 bases). Germline V gives CDR1 LNHDA, CDR2 SQIVND (reference sequence). CDR3 length: 14 residues. Deletions cut 5 bases from V and 3 bases from J, with 13 bases between. The CDR3: CASSSGGTDTEAFF. In DNA, the CDR3 is TGTGCCAGTAGTTCCGGGGGAACGGACACTGAAGCTTTCTTT.

This clone was seen a few times. V and J are TRBV5-4 and TRBJ1-1, with 7 bases lining up with TRBD1. Germline loops: CDR1 SGHNT, CDR2 YYREEE (reference sequence). Trimming took 4 bases from V and 5 from J; bases not matched to a gene: 14. This CDR3 spans 16 amino acids. Written as DNA, the CDR3 is TGTGCCAGCAGCCGTTCTTTCCGGGACAGCGGTACTGAAGCTTTCTTT. Amino acid sequence: CASSRSFRDSGTEAFF.

The rearrangement links TRBV29-1 to TRBJ2-1, with TRBD2 as a possible D gene (5 bases). Germline V gene lookup returns CDR1 SQVTM and CDR2 ANQGSEA. V shed 3 bases and J shed 0 bases, with 9 bases lying between them. This CDR3 contains 14 residues. CDR3 DNA: TGCAGCGTTGAGGAGAGGGCCTCCTACAATGAGCAGTTCTTC. This codes for CSVEERASYNEQFF.

This chain connects TRBV4-3 to TRBJ2-1; tentatively, D is TRBD1 (5 bases). V shed 2 bases and J shed 2 bases, with 10 bases lying between them. Looked up from germline, CDR1 is LGHNA and CDR2 is YSLEER. CDR3 length: 15 amino acids. The CDR3, as DNA: TGCGCCAGCAGCCAAACTTGGACACCCTACAATGAGCAGTTCTTC. Protein sequence: CASSQTWTPYNEQFF.

CDR3 region: CASSFPTSGRAKETQYF. The CDR3 coding sequence is TGTGCCAGCAGCTTCCCGACTAGCGGGAGGGCTAAAGAGACCCAGTACTTC. This chain joins TRBV7-8 and TRBJ2-5, with TRBD2 matching over 14 bases. Germline-derived CDR1 and CDR2 are SGHVS and FQNEAQ. Germline trimming cut 3 bases from V and 3 bases from J; bases unmatched to any gene: 6. The CDR3 sequence is 17 residues long.

This chain uses TRBV7-6 with TRBJ2-1; D unresolved. This CDR3 has 14 residues. The V gene's germline CDR1 is SGHVS and CDR2 FNYEAQ. Trimming pared 0 bases from V and 8 bases from J, leaving 11 bases between. The CDR3 DNA follows: TGTGCCAGCAGCTTAGCGATTAAGCAACATGAGCAGTTCTTC. Translating it yields CASSLAIKQHEQFF.

This chain joins TRBV2 and TRBJ1-1, with 8 bases fitting TRBD1. Germline CDR1 reads SNHLY; CDR2 reads FYNNEI. The ends lost 4 bases at V and 4 bases at J; junction bases unmatched: 17. The CDR3 runs to 18 residues. CDR3 loop: CASSGRERQGPLGTEAFF. DNA for the CDR3: TGTGCCAGCAGTGGACGGGAGAGACAGGGGCCCTTAGGCACTGAAGCTTTCTTT.

This chain uses TRBV6-5 with TRBJ2-5; 8 nucleotides match TRBD2. CDR1 is MNHEY, CDR2 SVGAGI, per germline. V lost 0 bases, J lost 3 bases, and 0 bases stayed unmatched. This CDR3 is built from 14 residues. CDR3 nucleotide sequence: TGTGCCAGCAGTTACTCTAGCGGGAAAGAGACCCAGTACTTC. Residues: CASSYSSGKETQYF.

J is TRBJ2-7 and V is TRBV6-5; weak D call: TRBD2 (6 bases). CDR3 length equals 16 residues. Germline V gene sequence: CDR1 MNHEY, CDR2 SVGAGI. The V end was cut by 0 bases, the J end by 0 bases, with 12 bases between. CDR3 loop: CASSYSSGDLSYEQYF. CDR3 DNA: TGTGCCAGCAGTTACTCTTCGGGGGACCTCTCCTACGAGCAGTACTTC.

The chain links TRBV5-1 to TRBJ1-1, with D possibly being TRBD1 (5 bases). CDR1 and CDR2 from the germline V gene are SGHRS and YFSETQ. The CDR3 totals 16 residues. The V gene lost 0 bases and the J gene lost 5 bases, with 17 bases spanning the gap. This CDR3 reads CASSLDVSRGETEAFF. The CDR3 region has the DNA TGCGCCAGCAGCTTGGACGTTTCACGGGGGGAAACTGAAGCTTTCTTT.

V is TRBV27 and J is TRBJ2-5; 7 bases fit TRBD1. Germline V gene sequence: CDR1 MNHEY, CDR2 SMNVEV (reference sequence). The CDR3 consists of 13 residues. After removal of 5 bases from V and 6 bases from J, the junction contained 6 bases not matched to a gene. CDR3 sequence (DNA): TGTGCCAGCAGTCAAGACAGGGACCAGACCCAGTACTTC. Translating gives CASSQDRDQTQYF.

The CDR3 spells CASSLGQGGNTIYF. As DNA, the CDR3 is TGTGCCAGCAGCCTGGGACAGGGGGGAAACACCATATATTTT. This chain uses TRBV7-3 with TRBJ1-3; TRBD1 matches 10 bases. V trimming: 5 bases; J trimming: 4 bases; junction bases outside the gene matches: 2. Looked up from germline, CDR1 is SGHTA and CDR2 is FQGTGA. This CDR3 contains 14 residues.

In DNA, the CDR3 is TGTGCCAGCAGCTCTAAGATCGGGGTTAGCAATCAGCCCCAGCATTTT. Protein sequence: CASSSKIGVSNQPQHF. The V gene is TRBV21-1, the J gene TRBJ1-5. TRBV21-1 is an annotated pseudogene. The length of the CDR3 is 16 residues.

This chain joins TRBV5-1 and TRBJ2-3, with 9 bases aligning to TRBD2. Germline CDR1 and CDR2: SGHRS and YFSETQ. The CDR3 has 17 amino acids. V lost 3 bases and J lost 5; bases outside the gene matches: 13. The CDR3 reads CASSSEAGLASRDTQYF. Here the CDR3 DNA reads TGCGCCAGCAGCTCGGAAGCGGGACTAGCAAGTAGAGATACGCAGTATTTT.